This T cell receptor (beta chain) stems from a study of spatial heterogeneity in lung cancer. Study context: Detection consistently captured more beta-chain sequences than alpha-chain sequences. Study-wide findings and caveats: TCRs found ubiquitously expanded in tumor appeared in blood more at resection than at follow-up.

Time point denoted: blood at routine non-recurrence follow-up after resection. From tumor, nontumor lung or frozen PBMC, whole RNA was taken unsorted for sequencing. In TCRdb, the 5' RACE reads were re-called with MiXCR into one record per CDR3 protein. The data show about 110,000 distinct CDR3 sequences, about 10% seen once. Trimming removed 2 bases at V and 7 bases at J, with 9 bases between. CDR1 and CDR2 from the germline V gene are SQVTM and ANQGSEA. The CDR3 has 12 amino acids. This clonotype has a handful of counts. As yet, its antigen is unknown. The genes are TRBV29-1 and TRBJ2-1; D unresolved. This receptor was identified in a female donor with early-stage non-small cell lung cancer. The sequences come from PBMCs, collected at follow-up. CDR3 bases: TGCAGCGTTGAAAGGCCTAGTAATGAGCAGTTCTTC. Amino acids: CSVERPSNEQFF.